A single sample gave rise to the 8 T cell receptor beta chains below, sequenced in a study of CD8+CD57+ T cells in acquired aplastic anemia. Genomic DNA templated the TCR beta VDJ and CDR3 profiling. TCRdb re-analysed the reads in MiXCR, keeping a single row per CDR3 protein. This sample has hundreds of thousands of distinct CDR3 sequences; about 70% occur once, and the top ten carry approximately 4%. Sequencing used sorted CD4+, CD8+, or CD8+CD57+ T cells (not recorded which) from PBMCs. These receptors were taken from a human donor in good health, serving as a control.

This rearrangement joins TRBV13 to TRBJ2-5; D ambiguous. This CDR3 is 13 amino acids long. Germline-derived CDR1 and CDR2 are PRHDT and FYEKMQ (reference sequence). Trimming removed 6 bases from V and 5 bases from J, with 13 bases in between. This chain's CDR3 is CASSLKDRETQYF. In nucleotides, the CDR3 is TGTGCCAGCAGTTTGAAGGATCGGGAGACCCAGTACTTC.

The chain has TRBV19 and TRBJ2-5, with TRBD1 as a possible D gene (5 bases). Trimming stripped 4 bases from V and 9 bases from J, with 18 bases between. CDR1 LNHDA and CDR2 SQIVND come from the germline V gene (reference sequence). This CDR3 comprises 14 residues. This chain's CDR3 is CASSTSGFDQPQYF. The CDR3 region has the DNA TGTGCCAGTAGTACCTCAGGGTTCGATCAGCCCCAGTACTTC.

With regard to this clonotype: At one end the junction does not follow the germline gene, possibly because of a read error. The chain employs TRBV7-2 and TRBJ1-6; D ambiguous. The CDR3 runs 15 residues. Germline V gene data show CDR1 as SGHTA and CDR2 as FQGNSA. CDR3 in amino acids: CASSKGGGGTYVLTF. The CDR3 DNA follows: TGCGCCAGCAGCAAGGGAGGCGGTGGCACTTACGTCCTGACCTTC.

This rearrangement joins TRBV15 to TRBJ2-7; D gene uncertain. Germline CDR1 LNHNV, CDR2 YYDKDF (reference sequence). This CDR3 contains 15 residues. Trimming stripped 5 bases from V and 2 bases from J, with 16 bases between. The CDR3 protein is CATSESPWATYEQYF. CDR3 nucleotide sequence: TGTGCCACCAGCGAATCACCCTGGGCCACCTACGAGCAGTACTTC.

Worth noting for this clonotype: A much bigger clone sits one base away, suggesting this may be a read error. V and J are TRBV19 and TRBJ1-6, with TRBD1 identical over 7 bases. The CDR3 totals 14 residues. Germline lookup yields CDR1 LNHDA and CDR2 SQIVND (reference sequence). CDR3 in DNA: TGTGCCGGTAGTACAGGGGTGGGTAATTCACCCCTCCACTTT. This encodes CAGSTGVGNSPLHF.

Ten or more counts support this clonotype. The chain is built from TRBV6-2 or TRBV6-3 and TRBJ1-2; TRBD1 agrees at 7 bases. J was trimmed by 2 bases and V by 5 bases; bases with no gene match: 2. From germline, CDR1 is MNHEY and CDR2 SVGEGT. This CDR3 contains 13 residues. CDR3 region: CASSDRDNYGYTF. The DNA of the CDR3 is TGTGCCAGCAGTGACAGGGACAACTATGGCTACACCTTC.

The chain joins TRBV7-2 to TRBJ1-1; TRBD1 agrees at 9 bases. J gave up 4 bases and V 5 bases, and 14 bases lay outside the gene matches. Germline assignment: CDR1 SGHTA and CDR2 FQGNSA. The CDR3 covers 17 residues. CDR3 in DNA: TGTGCCAGCAGCCCAACAGGGGGCCAGGGTCGGGGCACTGAAGCTTTCTTT. It yields the protein CASSPTGGQGRGTEAFF.

Only one count was recorded for this clonotype. Sequence at one end of the junction differs from germline and may be a read error. This rearrangement joins TRBV7-7 to TRBJ2-7; either TRBD1 or TRBD2 may fit D (5 bases each). Germline V lookup: CDR1 SSHAT, CDR2 FNYEAQ (reference sequence). The CDR3 spans 15 residues. The CDR3 DNA is TGTGCCAGCAGCGCCCCAAGCAGCGAGGGGTACAAGCAGTACTTT. This encodes CASSAPSSEGYKQYF.